This TCR beta chain was recorded in a study of cytomegalovirus exposure and HLA in healthy donors. Study-wide context: The Caucasian-associated ancestry cluster contained about four fifths of the approximately 420 genotyped donors.

V was pared by 4 bases and J by 0 bases, with 5 bases of the junction left unmatched. Germline V gene sequence: CDR1 SGHNT, CDR2 YYREEE (reference sequence). The CDR3 contains 15 residues. Vbeta (60) and Jbeta (13) primers were used in the PCR. The method was immunoSEQ multiplex PCR; TCRdb's version includes in-frame clones alone and lacks a portion of them. The sample consists of 75,000 to 95,000 clones, 75% to 90% of them appearing once. The chain has TRBV5-4 and TRBJ1-1, with TRBD1 matching over 8 bases. The receptor was derived from a man younger than 30 in good health and CMV-seronegative. The sequencing input was PBMCs. The CDR3 DNA reads as TGTGCCAGCAGCGGGGACAGGACGATGAACACTGAAGCTTTCTTT. It is translated as CASSGDRTMNTEAFF.